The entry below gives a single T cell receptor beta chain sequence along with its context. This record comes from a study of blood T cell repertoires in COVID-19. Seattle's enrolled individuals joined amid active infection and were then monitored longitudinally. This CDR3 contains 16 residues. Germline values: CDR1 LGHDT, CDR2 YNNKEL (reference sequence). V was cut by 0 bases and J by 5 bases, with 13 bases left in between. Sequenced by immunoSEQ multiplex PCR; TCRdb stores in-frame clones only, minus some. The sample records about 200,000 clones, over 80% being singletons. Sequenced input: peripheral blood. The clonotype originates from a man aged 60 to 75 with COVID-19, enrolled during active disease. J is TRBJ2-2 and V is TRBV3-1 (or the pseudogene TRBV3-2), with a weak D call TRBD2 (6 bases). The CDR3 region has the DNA TGTGCCAGCAGCCAAGATAGGACCCGGGGGACCGGGGAGCTGTTTTTT. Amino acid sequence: CASSQDRTRGTGELFF.